A selection of T cell receptor beta chains follows, all from one sample in a study of low-dose radiotherapy and immunotherapy resistance in tumors. TCRdb independently ran MiXCR on the reads; one entry per CDR3 protein. The sample yields 80,000 to 95,000 distinct CDR3 sequences, roughly 9% seen once. Sequencing used PBMCs, obtained before treatment. These receptor sequences come from a male donor with prostate cancer. Both conserved end residues are part of each CDR3. D genes are given only for firm matches. Expanded clones get a size class; other rows say once, few or many, or leave the size out.

CDR3 DNA: TGTGCCAGCAGCCAAGGGTTGGACACTGAAGCTTTCTTT
CDR3 protein: CASSQGLDTEAFF
D gene: NA
clone size: many
V gene: TRBV5-4
J gene: TRBJ1-1

CDR3 DNA: TGTGCCAGCAGCTTAGCAGTGGCCACTAATGAAAAACTGTTTTTT
CDR3 protein: CASSLAVATNEKLFF
D gene: NA
clone size: many
V gene: TRBV7-9
J gene: TRBJ1-4

CDR3 DNA: TGTGCCATCAGTGATAGTGGCGGGAGCCAAGAGACCCAGTACTTC
CDR3 protein: CAISDSGGSQETQYF
D gene: TRBD2
clone size: many
V gene: TRBV10-3
J gene: TRBJ2-5

CDR3 DNA: TGTGCCAGCTTTCCAACGGGACGACCGGGAGAGACCCAGTACTTC
CDR3 protein: CASFPTGRPGETQYF
D gene: NA
clone size: many
V gene: TRBV27
J gene: TRBJ2-5

CDR3 DNA: TGTGCCAGCCGCCCGGAAAGAGCCAAAAACATTCAGTACTTC
CDR3 protein: CASRPERAKNIQYF
D gene: NA
clone size: many
V gene: TRBV18
J gene: TRBJ2-4

CDR3 DNA: TGTGCCGGATCGACAGGGACCGGGGAGCTGTTTTTT
CDR3 protein: CAGSTGTGELFF
D gene: TRBD1
clone size: many
V gene: TRBV3-1
J gene: TRBJ2-2

CDR3 DNA: TGCAGTGCCATACCAACTAGACCTTCGGCCAAAAACATTCAGTACTTC
CDR3 protein: CSAIPTRPSAKNIQYF
D gene: NA
clone size: many
V gene: TRBV20-1
J gene: TRBJ2-4

CDR3 DNA: TGTGCCAGCAGTGTGGGACAGATCTACAATCAGCCCCAGCATTTT
CDR3 protein: CASSVGQIYNQPQHF
D gene: TRBD1
clone size: few
V gene: TRBV6-2/TRBV6-3
J gene: TRBJ1-5

CDR3 DNA: TGTGCCAGTAGCCCTACCGGGGGCTTTTCCCACGAGCAGTACTTC
CDR3 protein: CASSPTGGFSHEQYF
D gene: NA
clone size: many
V gene: TRBV19
J gene: TRBJ2-7

CDR3 DNA: TGTGCCAGCAGCCAAGCCAAGGCTAGCGGGACGGACGAGCAGTACTTC
CDR3 protein: CASSQAKASGTDEQYF
D gene: TRBD2
clone size: many
V gene: TRBV4-2
J gene: TRBJ2-7

CDR3 DNA: TGCGCCAGCAGCCAAGATTATTCTGGGACTAGCGGGAGCTACGAGCAGTACTTC
CDR3 protein: CASSQDYSGTSGSYEQYF
D gene: TRBD2
clone size: many
V gene: TRBV4-1
J gene: TRBJ2-7

CDR3 DNA: TGTGCCAGTACCTCGGGAGGGGGTCGAATGAACACTGAAGCTTTCTTT
CDR3 protein: CASTSGGGRMNTEAFF
D gene: NA
clone size: many
V gene: TRBV19
J gene: TRBJ1-1

CDR3 DNA: NA
CDR3 protein: CSVEQGGGLMKNCFF
D gene: NA
clone size: NA
V gene: TRBV29-1
J gene: TRBJ1-4

CDR3 DNA: TGTGCCAGCAGTACTGGCGGGTCTGGCTACACCTTC
CDR3 protein: CASSTGGSGYTF
D gene: NA
clone size: many
V gene: TRBV27
J gene: TRBJ1-2

CDR3 DNA: TGTGCCAGCAGCCCCGGACAGGGGGCATCCGGGGAGCTGTTTTTT
CDR3 protein: CASSPGQGASGELFF
D gene: TRBD1
clone size: many
V gene: TRBV7-3
J gene: TRBJ2-2